This T cell receptor beta chain stems from a study of cytomegalovirus exposure and HLA in healthy donors. Study at large: A preliminary data release comprised about 85 million unique TCRs obtained from HLA-typed donors.

Use of 60 Vbeta and 13 Jbeta primers characterized the PCR. Profiling relied on immunoSEQ multiplex PCR, and the TCRdb table lists in-frame clones only, not all of them. The sample contains 85,000 to 130,000 clones, 76% of which appear only once. The ends lost 5 bases at V and 2 bases at J; junction bases unmatched: 6. CDR3 length equals 15 residues. The germline gives CDR1 SNHLY, CDR2 FYNNEI. The clonotype originates from a woman in her fifties or sixties in good health and CMV-seropositive. The V gene is TRBV2, the J gene TRBJ1-5; 7 nucleotides agree with TRBD1. The sample taken for sequencing was PBMCs. CDR3 sequence (DNA): TGTGCCAGCAGTACCACAGGGGCGGGCAATCAGCCCCAGCATTTT. It specifies CASSTTGAGNQPQHF.